The rows below give T cell receptor beta chains drawn from one sample of a study of cytomegalovirus exposure and HLA in healthy donors. Assay: immunoSEQ multiplex PCR; the TCRdb copy retains only in-frame clones and omits some. This table has about 200,000 clones, roughly 85% appearing once. Source material: PBMCs. All receptors come from a woman aged 45-59 years in good health and CMV-seronegative. The CDR3 runs from the conserved cysteine through the conserved F or W. A D gene is named only where the DNA matches it firmly. Clone size is shown for a subset of rows, as once, few, many or a class of expanded clone.

d_gene,v_gene,abundance,j_gene,CDR3aa,CDR3nt
NA,TRBV28,NA,TRBJ1-1,CASSLRLSTEAFF,TGTGCCAGCAGTTTAAGACTGAGCACTGAAGCTTTCTTT
TRBD1,TRBV10-3,NA,TRBJ2-1,CAIRPDRDYNEQFF,TGTGCCATCAGACCGGACAGGGACTACAATGAGCAGTTCTTC
NA,TRBV30,NA,TRBJ2-5,CAWSVLRKETQYF,TGTGCCTGGAGTGTACTCCGTAAAGAGACCCAGTACTTC
TRBD2,TRBV6-1,NA,TRBJ2-1,CATPRGGLGNEQFF,TGTGCCACCCCCCGGGGAGGGTTAGGCAATGAGCAGTTCTTC
NA,TRBV6-5,NA,TRBJ1-1,CASSYSGSENTEAFF,TGTGCCAGCAGTTACTCGGGCTCGGAGAACACTGAAGCTTTCTTT
NA,TRBV28,NA,TRBJ1-1,CASSFIRRTEAFF,TGTGCCAGCAGTTTCATTCGGCGGACTGAAGCTTTCTTT
NA,TRBV7-2,NA,TRBJ2-7,CASSSTGLRDYEQYF,TGTGCCAGCAGTTCGACGGGACTTCGGGATTACGAGCAGTACTTC
NA,TRBV5-4,once,TRBJ2-3,CASSLERDTQYF,TGTGCCAGCAGCCTCGAGCGGGATACGCAGTATTTT
TRBD2,TRBV29-1,NA,TRBJ2-1,CSVVGTTQSSYNEQFF,TGCAGCGTTGTGGGGACTACCCAGAGCTCCTACAATGAGCAGTTCTTC
TRBD1,TRBV18,NA,TRBJ2-5,CASSQGQQETQYF,TGTGCCAGCTCACAGGGACAGCAAGAGACCCAGTACTTC
TRBD1,TRBV2,NA,TRBJ1-1,CASSSRTGFTEAFF,TGTGCCAGCAGTTCCAGGACAGGGTTTACTGAAGCTTTCTTT
NA,TRBV19,NA,TRBJ2-2,CASRPGGNTGELFF,TGTGCCAGTAGGCCCGGAGGGAACACCGGGGAGCTGTTTTTT
TRBD2,TRBV30,NA,TRBJ2-5,CAWSYGGRIKETQYF,TGTGCCTGGAGTTACGGCGGGAGGATAAAAGAGACCCAGTACTTC
NA,TRBV7-9,NA,TRBJ1-2,CASSFANRFYGYTF,TGTGCCAGCAGCTTCGCGAACAGATTCTATGGCTACACCTTC
TRBD2,TRBV11-2,NA,TRBJ2-7,CASSLVGGTGGEQYF,TGTGCCAGCAGCTTAGTGGGGGGTACGGGGGGCGAGCAGTACTTC
TRBD1,TRBV6-5,NA,TRBJ1-2,CASRAYGQGGYGYTF,TGTGCCAGCAGGGCCTACGGACAGGGTGGCTATGGCTACACCTTC
TRBD1,TRBV11-2,NA,TRBJ2-1,CASSPWTGVYNEQFF,TGTGCCAGCAGCCCTTGGACAGGGGTCTACAATGAGCAGTTCTTC
TRBD1,TRBV7-9,NA,TRBJ2-6,CASSHTGVSGGANVLTF,TGTGCCAGCAGTCACACAGGGGTCAGTGGCGGGGCCAACGTCCTGACTTTC
TRBD1,TRBV7-9,NA,TRBJ1-1,CASSSWDRFNTEAFF,TGTGCCAGCAGCAGTTGGGACAGGTTCAACACTGAAGCTTTCTTT
NA,TRBV27,NA,TRBJ1-5,CASSLSPPDRINQPQHF,TGTGCCAGCAGTTTATCGCCCCCCGACAGGATCAATCAGCCCCAGCATTTT